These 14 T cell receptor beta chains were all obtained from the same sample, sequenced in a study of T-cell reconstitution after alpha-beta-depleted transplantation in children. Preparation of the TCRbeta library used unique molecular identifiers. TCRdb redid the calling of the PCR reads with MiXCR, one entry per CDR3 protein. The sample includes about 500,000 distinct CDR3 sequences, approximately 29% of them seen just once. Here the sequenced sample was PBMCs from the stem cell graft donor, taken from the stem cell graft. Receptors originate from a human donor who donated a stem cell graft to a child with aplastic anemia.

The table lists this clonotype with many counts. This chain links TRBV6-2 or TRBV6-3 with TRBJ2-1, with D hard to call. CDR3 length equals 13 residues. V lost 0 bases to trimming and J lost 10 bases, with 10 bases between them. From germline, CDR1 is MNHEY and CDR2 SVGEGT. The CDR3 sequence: CASSYSTLGEQFF. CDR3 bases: TGTGCCAGCAGTTACTCGACCTTGGGGGAGCAGTTCTTC.

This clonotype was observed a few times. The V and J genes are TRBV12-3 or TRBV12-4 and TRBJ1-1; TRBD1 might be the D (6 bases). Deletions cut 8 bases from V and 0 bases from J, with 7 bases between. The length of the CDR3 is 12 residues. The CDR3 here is CASRGLNTEAFF. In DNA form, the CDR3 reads TGTGCCAGCCGGGGGCTGAACACTGAAGCTTTCTTT.

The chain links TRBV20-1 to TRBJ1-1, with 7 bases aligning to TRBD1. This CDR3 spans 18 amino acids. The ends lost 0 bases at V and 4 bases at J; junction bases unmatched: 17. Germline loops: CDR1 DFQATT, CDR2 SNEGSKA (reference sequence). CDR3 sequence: CSARDPQWAGGGGTEAFF. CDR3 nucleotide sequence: TGCAGTGCTAGAGACCCCCAGTGGGCAGGGGGAGGTGGCACTGAAGCTTTCTTT.

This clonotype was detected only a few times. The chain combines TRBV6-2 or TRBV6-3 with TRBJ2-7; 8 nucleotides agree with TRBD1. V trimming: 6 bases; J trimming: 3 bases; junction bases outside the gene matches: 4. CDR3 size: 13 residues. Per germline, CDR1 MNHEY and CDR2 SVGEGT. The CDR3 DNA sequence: TGTGCCAGCAGGGGTACAGGGGGCTACGAGCAGTACGTC. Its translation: CASRGTGGYEQYV.

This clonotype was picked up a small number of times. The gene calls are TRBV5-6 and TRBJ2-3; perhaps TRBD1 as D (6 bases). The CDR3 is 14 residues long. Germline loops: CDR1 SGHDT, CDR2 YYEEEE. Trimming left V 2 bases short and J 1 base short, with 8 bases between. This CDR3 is CASSFRTGTDTQYF. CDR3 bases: TGTGCCAGCAGCTTCCGGACAGGCACAGATACGCAGTATTTT.

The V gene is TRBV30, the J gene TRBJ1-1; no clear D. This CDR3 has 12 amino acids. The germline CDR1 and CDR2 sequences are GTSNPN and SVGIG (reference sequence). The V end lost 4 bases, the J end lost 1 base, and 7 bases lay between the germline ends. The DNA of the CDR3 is TGTGCCTGGAATTGGGGGAACACTGAAGCTTTCTTT. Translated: CAWNWGNTEAFF.

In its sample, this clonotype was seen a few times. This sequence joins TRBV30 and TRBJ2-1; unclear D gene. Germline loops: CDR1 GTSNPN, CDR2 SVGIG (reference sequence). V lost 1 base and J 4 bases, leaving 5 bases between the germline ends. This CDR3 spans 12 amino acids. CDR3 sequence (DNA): TGTGCCTGGAGTGCCCTTTACAATGAGCAGTTCTTC. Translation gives CAWSALYNEQFF.

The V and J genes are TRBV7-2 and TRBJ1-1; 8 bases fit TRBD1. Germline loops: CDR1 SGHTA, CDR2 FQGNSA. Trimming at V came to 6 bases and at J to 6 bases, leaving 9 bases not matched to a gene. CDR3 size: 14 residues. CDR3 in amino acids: CASRRGTGTAEAFF. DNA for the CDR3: TGTGCCAGCAGACGTGGGACAGGAACGGCTGAAGCTTTCTTT. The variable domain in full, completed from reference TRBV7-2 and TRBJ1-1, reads GAGVSQSPSNKVTEKGKDVELRCDPISGHTALYWYRQSLGQGLEFLIYFQGNSAPDKSGLPSDRFSAERTGGSVSTLTIQRTQQEDSAVYLCASRRGTGTAEAFFGQGTRLTVV.

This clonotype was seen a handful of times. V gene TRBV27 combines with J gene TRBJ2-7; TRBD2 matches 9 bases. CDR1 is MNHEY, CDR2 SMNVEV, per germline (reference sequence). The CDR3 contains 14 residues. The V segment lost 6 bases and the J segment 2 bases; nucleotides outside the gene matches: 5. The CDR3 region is CASSYLAGPYEQYF. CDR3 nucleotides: TGTGCCAGCAGCTATCTAGCGGGGCCCTACGAGCAGTACTTC.

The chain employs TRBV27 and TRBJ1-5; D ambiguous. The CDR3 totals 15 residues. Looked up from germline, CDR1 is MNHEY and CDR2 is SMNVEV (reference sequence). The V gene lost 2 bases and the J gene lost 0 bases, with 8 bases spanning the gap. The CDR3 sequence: CASSLAGHSNQPQHF. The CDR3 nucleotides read TGTGCCAGCAGTTTAGCAGGCCATAGCAATCAGCCCCAGCATTTT.

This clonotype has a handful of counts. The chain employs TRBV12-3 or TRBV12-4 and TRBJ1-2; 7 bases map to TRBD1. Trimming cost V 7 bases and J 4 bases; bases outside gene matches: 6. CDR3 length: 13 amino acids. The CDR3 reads CASTSGTVYGYTF. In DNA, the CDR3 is TGTGCCAGCACCTCCGGGACAGTCTATGGCTACACCTTC.

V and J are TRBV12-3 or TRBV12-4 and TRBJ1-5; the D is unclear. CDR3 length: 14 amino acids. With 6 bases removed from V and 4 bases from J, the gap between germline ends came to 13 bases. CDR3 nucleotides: TGTGCCAGCAGGGCTTGGGCGGAGAATCAGCCCCAGCATTTT. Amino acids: CASRAWAENQPQHF.

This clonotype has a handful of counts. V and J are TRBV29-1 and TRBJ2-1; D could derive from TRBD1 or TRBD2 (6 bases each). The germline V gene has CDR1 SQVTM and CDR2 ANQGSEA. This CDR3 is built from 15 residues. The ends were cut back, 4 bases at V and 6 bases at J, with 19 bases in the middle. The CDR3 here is CSVVSEGGPANEQFF. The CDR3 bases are TGCAGCGTTGTTAGCGAGGGGGGCCCAGCCAATGAGCAGTTCTTC.

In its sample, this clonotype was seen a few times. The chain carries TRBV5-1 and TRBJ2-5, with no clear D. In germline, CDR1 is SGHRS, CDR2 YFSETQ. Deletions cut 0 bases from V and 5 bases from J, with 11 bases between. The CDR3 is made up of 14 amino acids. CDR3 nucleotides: TGCGCCAGCAGCTTGGAGAGCCTAGGGGAGACCCAGTACTTC. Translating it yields CASSLESLGETQYF.